Below, 25 T cell receptor beta chains from the same sample are listed, as sequenced in a study of T-cell reconstitution after alpha-beta-depleted transplantation in children. Unique molecular identifiers were built into the TCRbeta library. TCRdb ran MiXCR on the PCR reads and lists one entry per CDR3 protein. The profile shows 77,000 or so distinct CDR3 sequences, over 15% of them singletons. This sample comprised PBMCs, mostly from graft donor cells, obtained 360 days after TCRalphabeta/CD19-depleted stem cell transplant. These receptors were obtained from a male patient aged 2 to 9 who had a stem cell transplant for acute lymphoblastic leukemia, so the T cells may come from the graft donor.

This clonotype was counted many times. The rearrangement uses TRBV20-1 and TRBJ1-1; D remains unclear. This CDR3 spans 13 amino acids. Trimming took off 6 bases at V and 2 bases at J, with 13 bases between the two ends. The germline CDR1 and CDR2 sequences are DFQATT and SNEGSKA (reference sequence). The CDR3 reads CSALFSKNTEAFF. CDR3 nucleotides: TGCAGTGCCCTCTTCTCAAAAAACACTGAAGCTTTCTTT.

J is TRBJ2-2 and V is TRBV12-3 or TRBV12-4, with unresolved D. The CDR3 length is 12 residues. Trimming stripped 3 bases from V and 9 bases from J, with 8 bases between. The CDR3 region has the DNA TGTGCCAGCAGTTTCGGGCAACGGGAGCTGTTTTTT. It yields the protein CASSFGQRELFF.

The J gene is TRBJ1-4, the V gene TRBV7-6; TRBD1 agrees at 9 bases. The CDR3 has 12 residues. Germline V gives CDR1 SGHVS, CDR2 FNYEAQ. Unmatched junction bases numbered 7, after V lost 8 bases and J lost 12 bases. CDR3 DNA sequence: TGTGCCAGCGGGACAGGGTGGACTCAACTGTTTTTT. As protein: CASGTGWTQLFF.

The V gene is TRBV12-3 or TRBV12-4, the J gene TRBJ2-1, with D perhaps matching TRBD1 (6 bases). The CDR3 has 14 residues. The V end lost 4 bases, the J end lost 10 bases, and 17 bases lay between the germline ends. The CDR3 region is CASSWGPGHLEQFF. In DNA form, the CDR3 reads TGTGCCAGCAGTTGGGGGCCGGGACACCTAGAGCAGTTCTTC.

The V call is TRBV3-1, the J call TRBJ1-5; D not resolved. CDR3 size: 16 residues. Germline V gene lookup returns CDR1 LGHDT and CDR2 YNNKEL (reference sequence). The ends were cut back, 1 base at V and 0 bases at J, with 10 bases in the middle. CDR3 sequence reads: CASSQVPEYSNQPQHF. DNA of the CDR3: TGTGCCAGCAGCCAAGTACCTGAGTATAGCAATCAGCCCCAGCATTTT.

The V gene is TRBV12-3 or TRBV12-4, the J gene TRBJ1-2; D might be TRBD1 (5 bases). The ends were cut back, 5 bases at V and 4 bases at J, with 14 bases in the middle. This CDR3 spans 14 amino acids. The CDR3 bases are TGTGCCAGCAGTCAACAAGGGGTATCCTATGGCTACACCTTC. Its translation is CASSQQGVSYGYTF.

The CDR3 reads CASSTWSIYNEQFF. The DNA for the CDR3 is TGTGCCAGCAGTACCTGGAGCATCTACAATGAGCAGTTCTTC. The genes are TRBV28 and TRBJ2-1; D uncertain. Germline CDR1 reads MDHEN; CDR2 reads SYDVKM. V lost 5 bases to trimming and J lost 3 bases, with 11 bases between them. This CDR3 is 14 amino acids long.

This clonotype was counted only a few times. V gene TRBV25-1 combines with J gene TRBJ2-3, with D unclear. Germline-derived CDR1 and CDR2 are MGHDK and SYGVNS. V was cut by 4 bases and J by 4 bases, with 3 bases left in between. The CDR3 runs to 11 residues. CDR3 sequence (DNA): TGTGCCAGCAGTGTATCAGATACGCAGTATTTT. Residues: CASSVSDTQYF.

This clonotype was observed a few times. The rearrangement joins TRBV12-3 or TRBV12-4 to TRBJ2-1; 12 nucleotides match TRBD2. The CDR3 loop spans 13 amino acids. J gave up 9 bases and V 3 bases, and 0 bases lay outside the gene matches. Here the CDR3 reads CASSLTSGSEQFF. For the CDR3, the DNA is TGTGCCAGCAGTTTGACTAGCGGGAGTGAGCAGTTCTTC.

This clonotype appeared once. The chain couples TRBV7-6 to TRBJ2-3; D is perhaps TRBD2 (6 bases). The CDR3 is made up of 18 amino acids. The ends were cut back, 3 bases at V and 3 bases at J, with 22 bases in the middle. Germline CDR1 reads SGHVS; CDR2 reads FNYEAQ. CDR3 nucleotide sequence: TGTGCCAGCAGCTTCCCACCAGACTGGGGACTGGGGACAGATACGCAGTATTTT. Translating gives CASSFPPDWGLGTDTQYF.

This clonotype was counted a few times. The rearrangement links TRBV6-1 to TRBJ2-7; 9 nucleotides match TRBD2. This CDR3 comprises 14 residues. Germline lookup yields CDR1 MNHNS and CDR2 SASEGT. The ends lost 6 bases at V and 9 bases at J; junction bases unmatched: 12. CDR3: CASRRTSDSTVQYF. CDR3 nucleotides: TGTGCCAGCAGGCGGACTAGCGACTCTACGGTGCAGTACTTC.

The chain is built from TRBV9 and TRBJ2-7; D is perhaps TRBD1 (6 bases). Trimming shortened V by 0 bases and J by 3 bases, and 13 bases separated the two germline ends. The CDR3 runs to 15 residues. Germline CDR1 and CDR2: SGDLS and YYNGEE. The CDR3 here is CASSVEPGADYEQYF. The CDR3 DNA is TGTGCCAGCAGCGTAGAACCAGGGGCGGACTACGAGCAGTACTTC.

The rearrangement links TRBV5-1 to TRBJ2-7, with 10 bases identical to TRBD1. V shed 4 bases, J shed 2 bases, and the junction held 9 bases outside the gene matches. The CDR3 has 16 amino acids. Germline assignment: CDR1 SGHRS and CDR2 YFSETQ. CDR3 nucleotide sequence: TGCGCCAGCAGCCCTGTGGACAGGGGGGGGACCTACGAGCAGTACTTC. This codes for CASSPVDRGGTYEQYF.

V usage is TRBV4-2 and J usage is TRBJ2-1; D unresolved. Trimming stripped 3 bases from V and 3 bases from J, with 18 bases between. From germline, CDR1 is LGHNA and CDR2 YNFKEQ. CDR3 length: 17 residues. CDR3 nucleotides: TGTGCCAGCAGCCATGATTGGCTTCCCGACGGCTACAATGAGCAGTTCTTC. Encoded protein: CASSHDWLPDGYNEQFF.

The chain is built from TRBV4-2 and TRBJ2-3; 10 bases line up with TRBD2. There are 15 residues in the CDR3. In germline, CDR1 is LGHNA, CDR2 YNFKEQ. Germline trimming cut 8 bases from V and 3 bases from J; bases unmatched to any gene: 8. The CDR3 reads CASSASGSGTDTQYF. The CDR3 DNA reads TGTGCCAGCTCGGCTAGCGGGAGTGGGACAGATACGCAGTATTTT.

This clonotype appeared a few times. This chain uses TRBV12-3 or TRBV12-4 with TRBJ1-4; D not resolved. Trimming left V 6 bases short and J 8 bases short, with 10 bases between. This CDR3 comprises 12 residues. The CDR3 coding sequence is TGTGCCAGCAGCCCTGACTGGGAAAAACTGTTTTTT. Amino acid sequence: CASSPDWEKLFF.

The chain is built from TRBV3-1 and TRBJ2-7; 9 bases line up with TRBD1. This CDR3 comprises 15 residues. CDR1 LGHDT and CDR2 YNNKEL come from the germline V gene (reference sequence). V shed 4 bases, J shed 3 bases, and the junction held 7 bases outside the gene matches. The CDR3 DNA is TGTGCCAGCAGCCGCGGTCCGACAGGGGGCTACGAGCAGTACTTC. Translated: CASSRGPTGGYEQYF.

This clonotype was observed many times. J is TRBJ2-3 and V is TRBV29-1; D gene unclear. The CDR3 contains 16 residues. V was trimmed by 2 bases and J by 0 bases, leaving 15 bases between them. In germline, CDR1 is SQVTM, CDR2 ANQGSEA. This CDR3 is CSVEIFRGPSTDTQYF. The CDR3 bases are TGCAGCGTTGAAATTTTCCGAGGTCCTAGCACAGATACGCAGTATTTT.

This clonotype was picked up a small number of times. The V call is TRBV30, the J call TRBJ2-6; D unresolved. V lost 3 bases, J lost 3 bases, and 12 bases lay in between. The germline CDR1 and CDR2 sequences are GTSNPN and SVGIG (reference sequence). The CDR3 has 15 residues. CDR3 protein: CAWSTDWVGANVLTF. The CDR3 coding sequence is TGTGCCTGGAGCACGGATTGGGTTGGGGCCAACGTCCTGACTTTC.

The chain carries TRBV6-5 and TRBJ2-7, with 11 bases identical to TRBD1. Germline CDR1 MNHEY, CDR2 SVGAGI. The CDR3 consists of 16 residues. V was clipped by 5 bases and J by 2 bases; unmatched bases: 8. CDR3 protein: CASSRTGGDKPYEQYF. Written as DNA, the CDR3 is TGTGCCAGCAGTCGGACAGGGGGCGACAAGCCCTACGAGCAGTACTTC.

This chain links TRBV5-1 with TRBJ2-1, with 8 bases fitting TRBD2. The CDR3 contains 15 residues. V lost 4 bases, J lost 4 bases, and 7 bases stayed unmatched. Germline CDR1 reads SGHRS; CDR2 reads YFSETQ. The chain's CDR3 is CASSPGGKGYNEQFF. As DNA, the CDR3 is TGCGCCAGCAGCCCGGGAGGGAAGGGGTACAATGAGCAGTTCTTC.

The chain recombines TRBV12-3 or TRBV12-4 with TRBJ2-1; D not certain. V lost 1 base, J lost 0 bases, and 13 bases lay in between. The CDR3 covers 17 residues. The CDR3 loop is CASSLGSRTPSYNEQFF. The CDR3 nucleotides read TGTGCCAGCAGTTTAGGAAGTAGGACCCCCTCCTACAATGAGCAGTTCTTC.

The chain links TRBV7-9 to TRBJ2-7; 7 bases agree with TRBD2. This CDR3 contains 13 residues. Germline CDR1 reads SEHNR; CDR2 reads FQNEAQ (reference sequence). J was trimmed by 5 bases and V by 6 bases; bases with no gene match: 7. The CDR3 DNA follows: TGTGCCAGCAGAAAGACTAGCACGGACGAGCAGTACTTC. It specifies CASRKTSTDEQYF.

The chain carries TRBV3-1 and TRBJ2-1; D gene uncertain. Per the germline V gene, CDR1 is LGHDT and CDR2 is YNNKEL (reference sequence). Between the trimmed V and J ends, which lost 4 bases and 8 bases, there was a span of 9 bases. This CDR3 is 12 amino acids long. The CDR3 sequence: CASSPPADEQFF. CDR3 nucleotides: TGTGCCAGCAGCCCCCCGGCTGATGAGCAGTTCTTC.

The sample holds a few counts of this clonotype. V gene TRBV7-9 combines with J gene TRBJ1-2; a weak D match, TRBD1 (6 bases). The CDR3 length is 12 residues. V was clipped by 8 bases and J by 5 bases, with 12 bases between them. Germline assignment: CDR1 SEHNR and CDR2 FQNEAQ (reference sequence). This CDR3 reads CASSLGGYGYTF. The CDR3 nucleotides read TGTGCCAGCTCCTTAGGGGGGTATGGCTACACCTTC.